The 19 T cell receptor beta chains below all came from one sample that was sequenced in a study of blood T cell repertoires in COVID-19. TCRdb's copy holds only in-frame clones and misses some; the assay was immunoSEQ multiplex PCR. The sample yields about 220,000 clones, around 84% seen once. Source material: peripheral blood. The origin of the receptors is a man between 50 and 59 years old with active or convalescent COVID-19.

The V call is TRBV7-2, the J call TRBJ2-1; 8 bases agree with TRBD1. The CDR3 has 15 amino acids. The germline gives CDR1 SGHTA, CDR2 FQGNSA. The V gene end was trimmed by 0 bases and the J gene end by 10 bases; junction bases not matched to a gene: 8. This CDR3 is CASSLAWQGAREQFF. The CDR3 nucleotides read TGTGCCAGCAGCTTAGCGTGGCAGGGGGCAAGGGAGCAGTTCTTC.

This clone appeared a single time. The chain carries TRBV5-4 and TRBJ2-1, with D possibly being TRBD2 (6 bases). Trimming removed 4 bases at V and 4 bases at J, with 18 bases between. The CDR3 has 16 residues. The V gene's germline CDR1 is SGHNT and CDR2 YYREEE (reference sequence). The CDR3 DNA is TGTGCCAGCAGCCCTTCCGGAGGGGCCTCTTACAATGAGCAGTTCTTC. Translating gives CASSPSGGASYNEQFF.

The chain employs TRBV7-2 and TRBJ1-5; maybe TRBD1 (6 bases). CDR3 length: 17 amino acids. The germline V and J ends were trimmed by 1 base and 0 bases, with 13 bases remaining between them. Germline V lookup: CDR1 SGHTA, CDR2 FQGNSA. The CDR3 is CASSLGSRGLSNQPQHF. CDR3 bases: TGTGCCAGCAGCTTAGGTTCCAGGGGTCTTAGCAATCAGCCCCAGCATTTT.

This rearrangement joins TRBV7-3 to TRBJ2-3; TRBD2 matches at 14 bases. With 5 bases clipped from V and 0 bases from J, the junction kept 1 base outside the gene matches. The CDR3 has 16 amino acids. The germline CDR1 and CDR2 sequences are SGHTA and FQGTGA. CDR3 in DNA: TGTGCCAGCAGCCGGACTAGCGGGGGGAGCACAGATACGCAGTATTTT. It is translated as CASSRTSGGSTDTQYF.

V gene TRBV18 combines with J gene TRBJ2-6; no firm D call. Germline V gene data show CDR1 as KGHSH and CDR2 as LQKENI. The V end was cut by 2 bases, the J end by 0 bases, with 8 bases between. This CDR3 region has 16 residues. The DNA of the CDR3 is TGTGCCAGCTCACCAAGAGTCCGCTCTGGGGCCAACGTCCTGACTTTC. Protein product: CASSPRVRSGANVLTF.

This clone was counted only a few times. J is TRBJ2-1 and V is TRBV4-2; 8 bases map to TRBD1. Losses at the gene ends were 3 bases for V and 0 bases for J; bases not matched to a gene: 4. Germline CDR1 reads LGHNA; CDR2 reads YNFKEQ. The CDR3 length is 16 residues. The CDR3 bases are TGTGCCAGCAGCCACCAGGGGGCGACCTCCTACAATGAGCAGTTCTTC. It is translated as CASSHQGATSYNEQFF.

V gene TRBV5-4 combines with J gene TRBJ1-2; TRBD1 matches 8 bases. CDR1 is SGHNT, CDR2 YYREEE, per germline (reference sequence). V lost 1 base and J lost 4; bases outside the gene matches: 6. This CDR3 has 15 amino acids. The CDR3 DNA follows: TGTGCCAGCAGCTTGAGGGCAGGGGGCAGCTATGGCTACACCTTC. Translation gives CASSLRAGGSYGYTF.

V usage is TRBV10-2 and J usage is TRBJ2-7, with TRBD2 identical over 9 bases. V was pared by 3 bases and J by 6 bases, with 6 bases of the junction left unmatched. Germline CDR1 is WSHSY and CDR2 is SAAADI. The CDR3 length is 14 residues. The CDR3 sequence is CASSDRWRGGEQYV. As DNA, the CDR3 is TGCGCCAGCAGTGATAGGTGGCGGGGGGGCGAGCAGTACGTC.

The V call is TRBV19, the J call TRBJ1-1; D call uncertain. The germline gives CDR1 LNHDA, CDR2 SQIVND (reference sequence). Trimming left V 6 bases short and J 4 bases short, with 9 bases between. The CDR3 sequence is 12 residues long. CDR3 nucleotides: TGTGCCAGTAGCCCCGGTCGCACTGAAGCTTTCTTT. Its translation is CASSPGRTEAFF. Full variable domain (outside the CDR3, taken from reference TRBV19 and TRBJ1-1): DGGITQSPKYLFRKEGQNVTLSCEQNLNHDAMYWYRQDPGQGLRLIYYSQIVNDFQKGDIAEGYSVSREKKESFPLTVTSAQKNPTAFYLCASSPGRTEAFFGQGTRLTVV.

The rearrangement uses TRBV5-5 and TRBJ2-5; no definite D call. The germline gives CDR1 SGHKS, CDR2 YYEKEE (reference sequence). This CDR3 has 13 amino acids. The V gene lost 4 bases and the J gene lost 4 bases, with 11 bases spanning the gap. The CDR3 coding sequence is TGTGCCAGCAGCCCCTGGGCACTAGAGACCCAGTACTTC. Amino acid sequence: CASSPWALETQYF.

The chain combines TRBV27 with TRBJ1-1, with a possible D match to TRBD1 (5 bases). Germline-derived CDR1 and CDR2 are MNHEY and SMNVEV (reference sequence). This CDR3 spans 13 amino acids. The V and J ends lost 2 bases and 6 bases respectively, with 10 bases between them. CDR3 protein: CASSLNGGAEAFF. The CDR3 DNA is TGTGCCAGCAGTTTAAACGGGGGAGCTGAAGCTTTCTTT.

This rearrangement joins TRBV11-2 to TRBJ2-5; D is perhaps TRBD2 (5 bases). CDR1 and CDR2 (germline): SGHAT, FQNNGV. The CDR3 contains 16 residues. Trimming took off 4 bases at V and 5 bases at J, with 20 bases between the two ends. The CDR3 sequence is CASSSDPRLVAETQYF. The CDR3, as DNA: TGTGCCAGCAGCTCCGATCCTCGGCTAGTAGCGGAGACCCAGTACTTC.

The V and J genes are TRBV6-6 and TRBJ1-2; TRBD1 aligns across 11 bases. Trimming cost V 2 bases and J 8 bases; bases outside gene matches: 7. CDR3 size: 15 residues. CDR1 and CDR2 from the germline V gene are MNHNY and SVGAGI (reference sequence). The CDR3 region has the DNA TGTGCCAGCAGTTACATACCGGGACAGGGGGGAGGCTACACCTTC. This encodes CASSYIPGQGGGYTF.

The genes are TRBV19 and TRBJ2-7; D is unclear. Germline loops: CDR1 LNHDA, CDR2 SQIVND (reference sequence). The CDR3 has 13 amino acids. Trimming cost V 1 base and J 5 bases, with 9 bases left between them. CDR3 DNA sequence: TGTGCCAGTAGTATAGGGGCCACGAACGAGCAGTACTTC. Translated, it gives CASSIGATNEQYF.

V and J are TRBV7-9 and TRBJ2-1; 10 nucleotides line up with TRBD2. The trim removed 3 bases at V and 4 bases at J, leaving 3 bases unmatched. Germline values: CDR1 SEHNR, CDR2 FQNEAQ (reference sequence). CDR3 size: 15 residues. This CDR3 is CASSFRTSGYNEQFF. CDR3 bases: TGTGCCAGCAGCTTCCGGACTAGCGGTTACAATGAGCAGTTCTTC. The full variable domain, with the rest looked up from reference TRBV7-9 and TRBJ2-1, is DTGVSQNPRHKITKRGQNVTFRCDPISEHNRLYWYRQTLGQGPEFLTYFQNEAQLEKSRLLSDRFSAERPKGSFSTLEIQRTEQGDSAMYLCASSFRTSGYNEQFFGPGTRLTVL.

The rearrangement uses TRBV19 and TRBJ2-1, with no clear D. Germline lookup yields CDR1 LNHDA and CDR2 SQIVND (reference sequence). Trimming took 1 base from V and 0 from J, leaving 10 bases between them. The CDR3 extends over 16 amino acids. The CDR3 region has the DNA TGTGCCAGTAGTATAGTTGAGGCAGTCTCCTACAATGAGCAGTTCTTC. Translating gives CASSIVEAVSYNEQFF.

The CDR3 reads CASSQQQGAYTEAFF. The CDR3 DNA reads TGTGCCAGCAGCCAACAGCAGGGGGCGTACACTGAAGCTTTCTTT. V and J are TRBV3-1 (or the pseudogene TRBV3-2) and TRBJ1-1; 8 bases fit TRBD1. The V gene end was trimmed by 2 bases and the J gene end by 3 bases; junction bases not matched to a gene: 5. Germline CDR1 is LGHDT and CDR2 is YNNKEL (reference sequence). This CDR3 spans 15 amino acids.

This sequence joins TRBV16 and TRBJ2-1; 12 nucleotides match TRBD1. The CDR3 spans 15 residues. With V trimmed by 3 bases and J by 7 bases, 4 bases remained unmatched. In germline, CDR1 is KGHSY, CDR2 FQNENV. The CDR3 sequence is CASSQGQGAWNEQFF. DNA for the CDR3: TGTGCCAGCAGCCAGGGACAGGGGGCTTGGAATGAGCAGTTCTTC.

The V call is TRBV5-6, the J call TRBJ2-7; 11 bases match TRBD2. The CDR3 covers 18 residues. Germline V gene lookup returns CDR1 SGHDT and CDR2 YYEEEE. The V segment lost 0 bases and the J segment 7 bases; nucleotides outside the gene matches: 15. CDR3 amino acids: CASSLVASGRTRESEQYF. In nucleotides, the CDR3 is TGTGCCAGCAGCTTGGTGGCTAGCGGGAGGACACGAGAATCAGAGCAGTACTTC.